This T cell receptor beta chain is drawn from a study of T cells in Graves' hyperthyroidism and ophthalmopathy. General observations from the study: Ophthalmopathy was identified by the model a median 6.5 months ahead of onset. Appearing also in blood were most of the thyroid clonotypes expanded above 0.001.

TCR beta CDR3 regions were amplified from RNA transcripts. The HTBI primer set served for first-round RT-PCR of the TCR CDR3. One entry per CDR3 protein, called by TCRdb with MiXCR from the multiplex PCR reads. The sample includes approximately 520,000 distinct CDR3 sequences, approximately 25% of them seen just once. This clonotype came up many times. Its target is not known. The CDR3 extends over 14 amino acids. Trimming removed 7 bases at V and 0 bases at J, with 10 bases between. The cohort's ophthalmopathy patients, a group with duration under 3 months, had a Clinical Activity Score of at least 3 and a NOSPECS grade of at least 4. Uncontrolled infection, other autoimmune disease, pregnancy or lactation disqualified patients from enrolment.

The TCR sequence derives from a woman in her 30s with Graves' ophthalmopathy. The sequenced sample was blood. The chain is built from TRBV12-3 or TRBV12-4 and TRBJ1-5; maybe TRBD1 (5 bases). The CDR3 bases are TGTGCCAGCACCCCGACAGCTAGCAATCAGCCCCAGCATTTT. This gives the protein CASTPTASNQPQHF.